This T cell receptor beta chain appears in the sequencing data of a study of neurological immune-mediated disorders (dated by TCRdb to between 2018 and 2021). Some background on the complete study: Of the approximately 34 multiple sclerosis patients, some 30 had relapsing-remitting MS and 3 had secondary progressive MS. Using UMI-based sequencing, the study compared peripheral blood TCR-beta repertoires from patients with HTLV-I-associated myelopathy (HAM/TSP), patients with multiple sclerosis, and healthy controls. The 95 to 110 TCR-beta libraries covered PBMC samples along with longitudinal samples, technical triplicates, and paired sorted CD4+ and CD8+ T-cell subsets. The cohort was made up of approximately 65 subjects, consisting of about 15 HAM/TSP patients, about 34 multiple sclerosis patients and about 20 healthy controls.

Overall results and qualifications from the work: No association of the MS cluster with clinical or MRI features was observed, and the need for larger cohorts was stated by the authors. Across subjects, expanded clones never shared an identical CDR3 amino acid sequence, which suggests that the TCR-beta repertoires in every group were private. In phylogenetic analysis, the repertoires of 18 of 34 MS patients grouped into a cluster of related CDR3 sequences, which suggests a possible signature at the repertoire level. TCR clonal expansion was greatest in HAM/TSP patients and smallest in MS patients, who ranked below even healthy controls.

To synthesize cDNA, template-switch 5'RACE was performed with a primer carrying a 10-nucleotide random unique molecular identifier so that each TCR transcript was tagged. Every sequencing run yielded over 200 million TCR-beta sequences covering 15-18 subjects. Total RNA was extracted with the RNeasy kit. TCR-beta VDJ regions were amplified with primers for the TCR constant region and the 5'RACE anchor, using the KAPA Real-time Library Amplification kit. Sample indexes and Illumina adaptors were added in a first PCR, and a second PCR then increased library yield. After Ampure bead purification, the TCR product of roughly 650 bp was size-selected on a 2% E-gel SizeSelection system. Before pooling, library quality was checked on a Bioanalyzer, concentration was measured with Qubit, and libraries were quantified with the Kapa Library Quantification kit. An Illumina HiSeq 2500 sequenced the libraries paired-end 2 x 150 bp. To increase sequence diversity, about 25-31% phiX was spiked into each library pool. Per the source publication's procedure: Quality-filtered reads were processed with the UMI-based MiGEC pipeline, and over 90% of raw TCR sequences were removed by the MiGEC pipeline during error correction. IMGT germline references were used for aligning VDJ genes, and each clonotype was defined as a unique CDR3 amino acid sequence together with its V-J genes. Clonal expansion, Shannon diversity and CDR3 relatedness (CalcPairwiseDistances, ClusterSamples) were evaluated with VDJtools, and phylogenetic trees were built with CLCbio workbench. A clone was classed as expanded if it had 8 or more unique UMIs, a cutoff based on coefficient-of-variation modelling across technical triplicates. TCRdb applied fastp at Q25 and MiXCR to the public reads, then kept only in-frame beta chains. When rows share a CDR3 protein, they turn into one entry using the most common DNA and genes. The V and J calls and clone size are TCRdb's, not the authors'. This sample holds approximately 59,000 distinct CDR3 sequences; over 5% were observed only once. Approximately 5.6% of the sample rests with the top ten.

For the unsorted PBMC libraries, 2 million PBMCs were stored in RNAlater at -80 degrees C until RNA extraction and were used to generate the libraries. Multiple sclerosis patients were enrolled in a US clinical protocol evaluating disease progression by magnetic resonance imaging. Peripheral blood was subjected to Ficoll-Hypaque density gradient centrifugation to isolate PBMCs, which were then cryopreserved in liquid nitrogen. This clonotype appeared many times. What antigen it recognizes has not been identified. No base-level quality is on record; no much larger clone is a single base apart. The junction shows trimming of 1 base on V and 5 bases on J, plus 11 bases between the germline ends. CDR1 is given as SGHAT and CDR2 as FQNNGV, both from the germline V gene. From the cysteine through the phenylalanine, the CDR3 covers 14 amino acids. Only the CDR3 portion is preserved as DNA: 42 bases, with reading frame beginning at the first base.

The sequencing sample was made of PBMCs. The rearrangement joined TRBV11-2 to TRBJ2-5, and possibly TRBD1, on 6 matching bases. This TCR came from a human donor with multiple sclerosis. The donor label of this sample is uncertain. The bases are TGTGCCAGCAGCTTAGTCGGACAGTTCGAGACCCAGTACTTC. Translated, this gives CASSLVGQFETQYF. The CDR3 plus the reference TRBV11-2 and TRBJ2-5 genes for the other parts give the full variable domain: EAGVAQSPRYKIIEKRQSVAFWCNPISGHATLYWYQQILGQGPKLLIQFQNNGVVDDSQLPKDRFSAERLKGVDSTLKIQPAKLEDSAVYLCASSLVGQFETQYFGPGTRLLVL.